The source of this T cell receptor beta chain is a study of blood T cell repertoires in COVID-19. Turning to the study itself: Acute and convalescent COVID-19 specimens originated in the United States, Italy and Spain. T cells, B-cell-depleted T cells, or PBMCs provided the cDNA or gDNA that served as material.

Using immunoSEQ multiplex PCR, the repertoire was profiled, and TCRdb retains in-frame clones only, with some absent. The sample comprises about 91,000 clones, about 75% of which are singletons, and approximately 10% rests with the top ten. The receptor's source is a woman at least 80 years old with acute or convalescent COVID-19. The sequenced sample was peripheral blood.

DNA for the CDR3: TGTGCCAGCAGCGCGCGGGACTCTTACTACACAGATACGCAGTATTTT. It translates to CASSARDSYYTDTQYF. The chain has TRBV9 and TRBJ2-3, with D perhaps matching TRBD2 (6 bases). V was cut by 3 bases and J by 2 bases, with 16 bases left in between. CDR3 length equals 16 residues. CDR1 SGDLS and CDR2 YYNGEE come from the germline V gene.